This TCR beta chain was identified in a study of cytomegalovirus exposure and HLA in healthy donors (dated by TCRdb to between 2016 and 2019). Concerning the study at large: An earlier analysis of about 560 of the donors reported around 280 Gb of sequence data and around 110 million unique TCR beta sequences obtained from about 170 million T cells. An early release that covered some 640 HLA-typed donors contained around 300 gigabases of sequencing data and about 84 million unique TCR sequences. Of the approximately 400 genotyped donors, approximately 81% were placed in the genetic ancestry cluster associated with self-reported Caucasian donors. The aim of the study was to test whether cataloging public T cell receptors could identify signatures of past pathogen exposure. The study profiled the T cell repertoires of fewer than 850 subjects by immunosequencing and related them to cytomegalovirus serostatus. A separate validation cohort of about 110 different subjects was used in addition to the roughly 640-subject first cohort. To predict cytomegalovirus infection status, the study brought together high-throughput TCR immunosequencing, statistical association of individual TCRs with disease status, and machine learning. A later analysis re-analyzed previously published TCR beta repertoires from 650 to 800 donors and added high-resolution HLA genotyping to study TCR occurrence patterns. Rather than using new phenotypic data, the later analysis identified candidate immune exposures from TCR beta sequences and from how often those sequences occurred across donors. An earlier analysis of approximately 640 of the donors applied high-throughput TCR beta sequencing to assess whether each TCR beta V gene segment acted as functional or pseudogenic. Donor age, sex, ethnicity and CMV serostatus were compiled alongside the repertoire data. A later genetic analysis took genome-wide SNP genotypes for about three fifths of the 666 donors and used that subset as a discovery cohort. All discovery cohort repertoires had been generated using a single sequencing platform. Class I and class II HLA loci were covered by the typing at four-digit resolution. The number of donors typed differed by locus, with about 620-630 for A, B, C, DRB1 and DQB1, around 500 for DQA1, under 610 for DPA1, and some 450 for DPB1. Roughly five DR-DQ haplotypes were treated as single units for association and clustering because of strong linkage in the cohort. Among 398 genotyped donors of the cohort, an average of approximately 200,000 unique TCR beta nucleotide sequences was sequenced per donor, of which 15% to 20% were non-productive. Here is what the overall study found, with its caveats: Compared with equally common non-associated chains, HLA-associated TCR beta chains in a later analysis were more clonally expanded and had lower generation probabilities. Cytomegalovirus status was reported to be diagnosed by the classifier with high specificity and sensitivity in both the original and validation cohorts. When HLA alleles, especially DR and DQ, strongly co-occurred, attributing TCR associations to individual alleles was difficult. A later analysis found that TCR association rates varied across HLA loci, with DRB1 alleles showing the most associated TCRs and HLA-C alleles the fewest. An earlier analysis of several hundred of the donors showed that most TCR beta V segments appeared in productive rearrangements either about 87% or about 30% of the time, which broadly matched IMGT annotations. Linkage disequilibrium might explain the correlated functional status among segregating V segments, but an unknown experimental factor could not be ruled out. A few of the identified cytomegalovirus-associated TCR beta chains were confirmed in vitro to be specific for cytomegalovirus antigens. Because HLA typing was unavailable for some donors at each locus, only the typed subset was used in association tests. In a later analysis, some 17,000 TCR beta sequences were associated with specific HLA alleles at a false discovery rate of 0.05. A further reported finding was that TCR beta sequences accurately predicted the HLA-A and HLA-B alleles for most subjects in the first cohort. CMV serostatus was the only immune exposure information available for the cohort. While some public TCRs were present in many individuals, most TCR sequences turned up only very rarely across donors. The authors suggested that the approach could potentially be generalized to other disease states and immunological phenotypes. In the study, 164 TCR beta chains were listed as associated with cytomegalovirus. According to a later genetic analysis, donors in an Asian-associated ancestry cluster had fewer N-insertions in productive TCRs than the roughly 670-donor mean. Presence/absence analyses assumed roughly uniform sequencing depth across donors, an assumption that may not hold. A cluster of highly shared sequence variants was judged likely to be a technical artifact of the sequencing pipeline. An association between a missense DCLRE1C variant and V-gene and J-gene trimming of TCR beta chains was found in a later genetic analysis and replicated in an independent cohort. According to a later analysis, parvovirus B19, influenza, CMV and Epstein-Barr virus appeared linked to several top co-occurrence clusters. Over 15 rarely observed V segments, including chromosome 9 orphons, were excluded from the earlier analysis of approximately 600 of the donors because counts were too low. In a later analysis, most CMV-associated TCR beta chains were found to appear HLA-restricted, with HLA associations seemingly driven largely by CMV exposure. This cohort had only TCR beta chains sequenced, and the lack of alpha or paired-chain data limited which features could be detected. Some IMGT-functional V segments, including TRBV6-2 and TRBV6-3, could not be told apart with the 87-base-pair reads, so those segments were excluded.

Library prep was done by the immunoSEQ multiplex PCR assay. For the multiplex PCR, a mixture combining 60 forward primers for TCR Vbeta segments and 13 reverse primers for TCR Jbeta segments was used. The CDR3 region of rearranged TCR beta genes was amplified from genomic DNA with a multiplex PCR assay. On the Illumina HiSeq System, the amplified TCR beta libraries were sequenced as 87-base-pair reads. The original pipeline was this. In a later analysis, around 80 million unique TCR beta chains were counted across the approximately 620 repertoires, and roughly 11 million of these chains were shared by at least two donors. To remove PCR and sequencing errors, raw reads were error-corrected and collapsed into unique sequences using a nearest-neighbor algorithm that merged closely related sequences. To assign V, D and J gene segments, CDR3 sequences were aligned to IMGT reference sequences. For a sequence to be retained, a match of at least six nucleotides was required to both a V gene segment and a J gene segment. Rearrangements were classified as productive when the CDR3 lacked stop codons and remained in frame with V and J, and all other rearrangements were classified as non-productive. Following IMGT convention, CDR3 was defined as the stretch from the second conserved V-encoded cysteine to the conserved J-encoded phenylalanine. The earlier analysis of around 640 of the donors excluded sequences that lacked an unambiguous match to a single V gene segment. In an earlier analysis of 500 to 750 of the donors, V segments were called functional above 56.7% productive rearrangements and were called segregating when the between-donor standard deviation exceeded 5%. A statistical classification framework was built to diagnose cytomegalovirus status from the catalog of TCR beta chain sequences. A later analysis assigned V and J genes by comparing TCR nucleotide sequences with IMGT/GENE-DB human TR gene sequences. The TCRdist pipeline was used in a later analysis to assign CDR3 sequences and most-parsimonious VDJ recombination scenarios. In a later analysis, each TCR beta chain was defined by its CDR3 amino acid sequence together with its V-gene family, and reads without a unique V-gene family were excluded. As a way to deal with suspected cross-contamination and a sequencing artifact, a later analysis dropped approximately 590 nucleotide sequences that were highly shared and had low generation probability. A later analysis calculated a clonal expansion index for each public chain from normalized within-repertoire ranks of inferred template counts. Generation probabilities in a later analysis came from a VDJ recombination model fitted to out-of-frame rearrangements, and those results were checked against IGoR. Hypergeometric tests were used in a later analysis to score TCR-TCR, TCR-HLA and TCR-CMV co-occurrence, with a repertoire-size bias correction applied to the TCR pairs. False discovery rates were estimated in a later analysis by permuting HLA or CMV assignments 20 times. A later analysis grouped co-occurring TCRs with DBSCAN, adding TCRdist sequence similarity when clustering within HLA-allele-positive subsets. Co-occurrence clustering excluded repertoires with fewer than 30,000 or more than 120,000 public chains, plus five with anomalous nucleotide sharing. TCRdb retrieved this table from immuneACCESS and kept in-frame rearrangements only. Not all clones are present; in checked studies, unresolved V genes account for under half, and no reason is known for the remainder. That table gives V, J and clone size, and the DNA gave D and trimming. The sample has about 150,000 clones on record. Of the sample, under 2.5% is held by the ten largest clones.

The cohort comprised fewer than 750 healthy bone marrow donors. Cohort members were all nominally healthy when sampled, although unrecorded immune exposures were likely present. The donor tested CMV seronegative and was one of the 352 seronegative cohort members. A peripheral blood sample was collected from each donor, and TCR beta sequencing was performed on peripheral blood mononuclear cells. The Qiagen DNeasy Blood Extraction Kit was used to extract genomic DNA from the blood cell samples. From V the trimming removes 0 bases and from J it removes 6 bases, while the gene matches leave 2 bases of the junction unaccounted for. Looking up the germline V gene yields CDR1 SGDLS and CDR2 YYNGEE. The CDR3 has 14 amino acids, counting the end cysteine and phenylalanine. The entry retains the CDR3 DNA only, 42 bases that are in frame from base 1. With respect to this clone: This receptor's antigen is unknown.

The specimen sequenced was PBMCs. The sequence links TRBV9 to TRBJ2-1; 8 junctional bases match TRBD2. This sequence originates from a man aged 30 to 45 in good health and CMV-seronegative. Here the CDR3 is given as CASSVAGGSNEQFF. The nucleotides read TGTGCCAGCAGCGTAGCGGGAGGGTCCAATGAGCAGTTCTTC.